Given below is one T cell receptor beta chain in context. What it binds is unknown. Data came from immunoSEQ multiplex PCR; TCRdb stores just in-frame clones and leaves some out. The top ten clones hold 21% of a sample with almost 20,000 clones, about four fifths of them seen once. These data are taken from a study of OX40 agonist ivuxolimab in advanced cancers. Study-wide results and limits: Antigen specificity remained undetermined for the expanded peripheral T cells. Patients with a partial response at 0.1-3.0 mg/kg had among the lowest clonal expansion.

This CDR3 has 16 amino acids. Germline V gene data show CDR1 as MNHNY and CDR2 as SVGAGI (reference sequence). With 2 bases removed from V and 0 bases from J, the gap between germline ends came to 13 bases. The sample here was CD4+ or CD8+ T cells sorted from blood, taken in a trial of the OX40 agonist ivuxolimab. The chain uses TRBV6-6 and TRBJ1-1; maybe TRBD1 (5 bases). The receptor comes from an adult with an advanced solid tumor such as melanoma, head and neck, liver or kidney cancer. The CDR3 region is CASSYAGPALNTEAFF. CDR3 nucleotide sequence: TGTGCCAGCAGTTACGCAGGGCCGGCGTTGAACACTGAAGCTTTCTTT.